The 9 T cell receptor beta chains below come from one sample, sequenced in a study of metastatic and nonmetastatic thyroid tumors. Patients were all untreated before their thyroid surgery. TCRdb called clones again from the PCR reads with MiXCR. The sample shows 15,000 to 20,000 clones, approximately 30% of them seen only once. Material for sequencing was tumor tissue. These receptors came from a female donor with papillary thyroid cancer or a benign thyroid nodule (not recorded which). Some clones in this sample may be carry-over from other donors' samples.

The chain carries TRBV28 and TRBJ1-1, with D unclear. Germline lookup yields CDR1 MDHEN and CDR2 SYDVKM. This CDR3 region has 14 residues. V lost 8 bases, J lost 0 bases, and 13 bases lay in between. In nucleotides, the CDR3 is TGTGCCAGCCAAATTAAAGTAGTGAACACTGAAGCTTTCTTT. Its translation: CASQIKVVNTEAFF.

This clone is categorized as medium-sized. Other DNA sequences in the sample encode the same CDR3. This chain joins TRBV28 and TRBJ2-5, with 12 bases matching TRBD1. CDR1 and CDR2 from the germline V gene are MDHEN and SYDVKM. The CDR3 spans 16 residues. After removal of 4 bases from V and 3 bases from J, the junction contained 6 bases not matched to a gene. CDR3 nucleotides: TGTGCCAGCAGTTCCGCCGGGACAGGGGGCGAAGAGACCCAGTACTTC. Its translation: CASSSAGTGGEETQYF. Full variable domain (outside the CDR3, taken from reference TRBV28 and TRBJ2-5): DVKVTQSSRYLVKRTGEKVFLECVQDMDHENMFWYRQDPGLGLRLIYFSYDVKMKEKGDIPEGYSVSREKKERFSLILESASTNQTSMYLCASSSAGTGGEETQYFGPGTRLLVL.

The V gene is TRBV18, the J gene TRBJ1-3; no firm D call. Trimming left V 8 bases short and J 6 bases short, with 8 bases between. Germline V gene sequence: CDR1 KGHSH, CDR2 LQKENI. The CDR3 spans 11 residues. The CDR3 region is CASADLNTIYF. CDR3 nucleotides: TGTGCCAGCGCGGATTTAAACACCATATATTTT.

Within the sample, this clone is medium-sized. Other DNA sequences of this sample code for an identical CDR3. This chain links TRBV6-1 with TRBJ2-5; TRBD2 aligns across 10 bases. The junction had 7 bases not matched to a gene; V was cut back by 6 bases and J by 3 bases. CDR1 and CDR2 from the germline V gene are MNHNS and SASEGT. The CDR3 totals 15 residues. The CDR3 reads CASRSTGTSEETQYF. CDR3 bases: TGTGCCAGCAGATCGACCGGGACTAGCGAAGAGACCCAGTACTTC.

This clone was picked up many times. The chain uses TRBV9 and TRBJ1-1; D gene ambiguous. This CDR3 has 13 amino acids. V was clipped by 0 bases and J by 7 bases, with 10 bases between them. Germline CDR1 reads SGDLS; CDR2 reads YYNGEE. The CDR3 coding sequence is TGTGCCAGCAGCGTAGATTTCGCGGGTGAAGCTTTCTTT. The encoded protein is CASSVDFAGEAFF.

The chain has TRBV7-2 and TRBJ2-7, with D possibly being TRBD1 (6 bases). CDR3 length: 15 residues. Trimming stripped 5 bases from V and 1 base from J, with 15 bases between. From germline, CDR1 is SGHTA and CDR2 FQGNSA. CDR3: CASSPHREGSYEQYF. As DNA, the CDR3 is TGTGCCAGCAGCCCGCACAGGGAAGGGTCCTACGAGCAGTACTTC.

This clone was seen repeatedly, ten times or more. This chain connects TRBV12-3 or TRBV12-4 to TRBJ2-5; 8 nucleotides agree with TRBD1. The CDR3 length is 15 residues. J was trimmed by 5 bases and V by 2 bases; bases with no gene match: 7. This CDR3 is CASSLSGGKGETQYF. In DNA, the CDR3 is TGTGCCAGCAGTTTATCAGGGGGCAAGGGGGAGACCCAGTACTTC.

This clone was seen a few times. The chain has TRBV10-3 and TRBJ2-7, with D possibly being TRBD1 or TRBD2 (5 bases each). Germline assignment: CDR1 ENHRY and CDR2 SYGVKD. There are 13 residues in the CDR3. Trimming took off 5 bases at V and 6 bases at J, with 14 bases between the two ends. For the CDR3, the DNA is TGTGCCATCAGTACCGGGACCCCCCGCGAGCAGTACTTC. This gives the protein CAISTGTPREQYF.

This clone was found many times. The V and J genes are TRBV2 and TRBJ2-3; 7 bases are a match to TRBD2. The trim removed 4 bases at V and 2 bases at J, leaving 6 bases unmatched. Per the germline V gene, CDR1 is SNHLY and CDR2 is FYNNEI. CDR3 length: 15 residues. CDR3 DNA sequence: TGTGCCAGCAGTGGAGGTAGCGGGTACACAGATACGCAGTATTTT. Encoded protein: CASSGGSGYTDTQYF.